This T cell receptor beta chain came from a study of CD8 T cells in Susac syndrome. Study-level results: Susac-specific public clones in total CD8+ repertoires numbered some 16; in CD8+ TEMRA repertoires, they numbered about five.

The germline CDR1 and CDR2 sequences are SGDLS and YYNGEE. The CDR3 contains 14 residues. Trimming pared 0 bases from V and 2 bases from J, leaving 9 bases between. Reverse transcription of about 0.45 to 1 ug RNA was carried out with random hexamers. Amplification of TCR beta CDR3 across 54 Vbeta and 13 Jbeta was performed with immunoSEQ multiplex PCR. TCRdb processed the immunoSEQ multiplex PCR reads anew with MiXCR; each CDR3 protein has one entry. The data hold more than 80,000 distinct CDR3 sequences, with approximately 94% observed a single time. The table lists this clonotype with a count of one. Its antigen is currently unknown. High-throughput TCR beta sequencing covered peripheral CD8+ and CD4+ T cells. Diagnostic criteria for definite or probable disease, in their recently defined form, were met by the patients with Susac syndrome.

This chain links TRBV9 with TRBJ2-7; D is tentatively TRBD1 or TRBD2 (5 bases each). The specimen was CD8+ T cells from PBMCs. This receptor was obtained from a human donor with Susac syndrome. The CDR3 bases are TGTGCCAGCAGCGTAGCGGGGCAGGCCTACGAGCAGTACTTC. The encoded protein is CASSVAGQAYEQYF.